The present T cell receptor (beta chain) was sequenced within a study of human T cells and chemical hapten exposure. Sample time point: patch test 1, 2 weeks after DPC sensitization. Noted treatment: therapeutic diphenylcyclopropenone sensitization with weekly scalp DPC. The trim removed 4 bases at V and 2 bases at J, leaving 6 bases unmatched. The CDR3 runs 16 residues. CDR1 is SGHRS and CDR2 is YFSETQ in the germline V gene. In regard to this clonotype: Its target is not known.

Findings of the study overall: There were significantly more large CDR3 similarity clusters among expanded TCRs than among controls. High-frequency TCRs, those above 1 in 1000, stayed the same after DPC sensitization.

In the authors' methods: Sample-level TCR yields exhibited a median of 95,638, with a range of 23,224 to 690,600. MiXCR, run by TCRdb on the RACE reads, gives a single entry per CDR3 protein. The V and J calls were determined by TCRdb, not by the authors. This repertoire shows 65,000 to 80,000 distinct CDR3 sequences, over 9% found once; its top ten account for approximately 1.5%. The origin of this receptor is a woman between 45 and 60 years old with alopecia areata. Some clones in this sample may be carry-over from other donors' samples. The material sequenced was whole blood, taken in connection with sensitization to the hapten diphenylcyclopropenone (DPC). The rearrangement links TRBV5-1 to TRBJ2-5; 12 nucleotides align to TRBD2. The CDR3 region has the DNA TGCGCCAGCAGCCTAGCGGGAGGGCCAGCTCAAGAGACCCAGTACTTC. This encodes CASSLAGGPAQETQYF.